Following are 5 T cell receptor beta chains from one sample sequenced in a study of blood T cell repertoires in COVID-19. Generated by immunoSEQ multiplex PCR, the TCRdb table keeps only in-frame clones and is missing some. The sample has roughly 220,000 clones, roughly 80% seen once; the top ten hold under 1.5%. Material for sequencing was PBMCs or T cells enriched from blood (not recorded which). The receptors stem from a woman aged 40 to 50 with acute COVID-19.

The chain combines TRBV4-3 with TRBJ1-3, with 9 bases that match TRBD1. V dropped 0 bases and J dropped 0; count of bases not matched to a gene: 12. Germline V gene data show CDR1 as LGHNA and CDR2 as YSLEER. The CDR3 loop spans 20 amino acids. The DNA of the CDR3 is TGCGCCAGCAGCCAAGACCCAAGGCCAACAGGGGGCAACTCTGGAAACACCATATATTTT. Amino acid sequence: CASSQDPRPTGGNSGNTIYF.

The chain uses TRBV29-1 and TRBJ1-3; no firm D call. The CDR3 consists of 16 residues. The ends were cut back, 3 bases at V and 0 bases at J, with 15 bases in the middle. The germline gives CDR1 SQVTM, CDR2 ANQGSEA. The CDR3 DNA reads TGCAGCGTTGACCCAGGACTGACTAGCTCTGGAAACACCATATATTTT. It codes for CSVDPGLTSSGNTIYF.

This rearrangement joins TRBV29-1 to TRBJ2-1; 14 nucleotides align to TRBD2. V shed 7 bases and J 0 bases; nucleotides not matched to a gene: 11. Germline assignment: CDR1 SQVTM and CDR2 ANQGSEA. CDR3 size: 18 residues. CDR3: CSGLTSGRVRSSYNEQFF. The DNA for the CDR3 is TGCAGCGGGCTGACTAGCGGGAGGGTCCGAAGCTCCTACAATGAGCAGTTCTTC.

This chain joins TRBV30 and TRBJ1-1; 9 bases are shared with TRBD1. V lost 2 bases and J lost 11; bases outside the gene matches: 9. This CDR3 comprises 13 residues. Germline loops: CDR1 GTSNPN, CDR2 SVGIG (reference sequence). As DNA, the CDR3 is TGTGCCTGGAGTTCCGGGACAGGGTTCGGCGCTTTCTTT. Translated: CAWSSGTGFGAFF.

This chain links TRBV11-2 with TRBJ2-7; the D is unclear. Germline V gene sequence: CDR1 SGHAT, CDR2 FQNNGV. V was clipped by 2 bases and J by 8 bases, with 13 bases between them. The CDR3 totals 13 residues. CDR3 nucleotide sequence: TGTGCCAGCAGCTTAACTTGGGCGCAGAAGCAGTACTTC. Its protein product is CASSLTWAQKQYF.